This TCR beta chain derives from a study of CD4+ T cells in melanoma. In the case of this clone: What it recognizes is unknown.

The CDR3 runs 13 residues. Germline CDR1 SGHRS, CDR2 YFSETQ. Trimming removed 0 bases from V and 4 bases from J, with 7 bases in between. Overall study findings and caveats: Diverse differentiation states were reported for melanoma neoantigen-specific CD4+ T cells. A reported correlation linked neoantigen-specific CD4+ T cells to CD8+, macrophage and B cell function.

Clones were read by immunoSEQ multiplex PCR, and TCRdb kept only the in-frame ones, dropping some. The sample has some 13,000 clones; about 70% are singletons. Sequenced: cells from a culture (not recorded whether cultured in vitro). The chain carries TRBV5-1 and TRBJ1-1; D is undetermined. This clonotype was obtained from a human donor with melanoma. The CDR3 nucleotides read TGCGCCAGCAGCTTGGCGGGGAGCACTGAAGCTTTCTTT. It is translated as CASSLAGSTEAFF.